This TCR beta chain was captured by sequencing in a study of blood T cell repertoires in COVID-19. In the authors' workflow: Nucleated cell counts were estimated from reference gene primer amplification. TCRdb's table, derived via immunoSEQ multiplex PCR, lists solely in-frame clones and lacks some. V, J and clone size were drawn from that table, and D and trimming were deduced from the DNA. In the table there are fewer than 300,000 clones, 80% to 95% of which are singletons. The CDR3 runs 16 residues. Germline V lookup: CDR1 SGHRS, CDR2 YFSETQ. The V segment lost 0 bases and the J segment 2 bases; nucleotides outside the gene matches: 2.

V and J are TRBV5-1 and TRBJ1-3; TRBD1 agrees at 10 bases. The clonotype originates from a person between 18 and 30 years old with COVID-19, enrolled during active disease. Specimen: peripheral blood. CDR3 DNA sequence: TGCGCCAGCAGCTTGGAAGGGACAGGGGCTGGAAACACCATATATTTT. Protein product: CASSLEGTGAGNTIYF.